This entry lists 5 T cell receptor beta chains sequenced from one sample in a study of shared T cell receptors in the human thymus. TCRdb's copy holds only in-frame clones and misses some; the assay was immunoSEQ multiplex PCR. The sample lists about 610,000 clones, roughly 90% occurring once. The same specimen was also included in a second study, on human thymus T cells.

The sequenced sample consisted of thymocytes. These receptors were collected from a boy under two years old with a congenital heart defect.

J is TRBJ2-5 and V is TRBV2, with TRBD2 matching over 7 bases. Germline CDR1 is SNHLY and CDR2 is FYNNEI. Unmatched junction bases numbered 5, after V lost 6 bases and J lost 1 base. This CDR3 is 14 amino acids long. The CDR3 DNA sequence: TGTGCCAGCAGCGCCCCGGGGGGCCAAGAGACCCAGTACTTC. It translates to CASSAPGGQETQYF.

The genes are TRBV14 and TRBJ2-3, with 7 bases identical to TRBD2. Unmatched junction bases numbered 10, after V lost 0 bases and J lost 4 bases. The CDR3 loop spans 17 amino acids. Germline V gene lookup returns CDR1 SGHDN and CDR2 FVKESK. The DNA for the CDR3 is TGTGCCAGCAGCCAAGATCTCGAGCGGGGAGCGGCAGATACGCAGTATTTT. It encodes CASSQDLERGAADTQYF.

The chain has TRBV7-9 and TRBJ1-1, with D hard to call. This CDR3 spans 18 amino acids. Trimming shortened V by 4 bases and J by 2 bases, and 23 bases separated the two germline ends. Germline CDR1 is SEHNR and CDR2 is FQNEAQ (reference sequence). The CDR3 region is CASSYPSPAPRENTEAFF. The DNA for the CDR3 is TGTGCCAGCAGCTATCCGAGCCCCGCCCCCCGGGAAAACACTGAAGCTTTCTTT.

The rearrangement links TRBV15 to TRBJ1-5; D is perhaps TRBD1 (6 bases). This CDR3 is built from 15 residues. V was trimmed by 0 bases and J by 5 bases, leaving 11 bases between them. From germline, CDR1 is LNHNV and CDR2 YYDKDF (reference sequence). CDR3 in DNA: TGTGCCACCAGCAGAGATGACGGGGGGCATCAGCCCCAGCATTTT. Translated: CATSRDDGGHQPQHF.

The CDR3 sequence: CATSRGGTGGTDTQYF. The CDR3 DNA is TGTGCCACCAGCAGAGGGGGGACAGGGGGCACAGATACGCAGTATTTT. The chain uses TRBV15 and TRBJ2-3; 10 bases align to TRBD1. The ends lost 1 base at V and 1 base at J; junction bases unmatched: 2. There are 16 residues in the CDR3. Germline CDR1 is LNHNV and CDR2 is YYDKDF (reference sequence).